Below, 2 T cell receptor beta chains from the same sample are listed, as sequenced in a study of Ad26.COV2.S vaccination and SARS-CoV-2 variants. TCRdb's copy holds only in-frame clones and misses some; the assay was immunoSEQ multiplex PCR. In the table there are 300,000 to 400,000 clones, more than 75% of which are singletons. The treatment here: some 19 received Ad26.COV2.S at low or high dose, single or two shots; several received placebo; per-sample allocation not given. Day 63 after the first injection of vaccine or placebo was the sampling time. The starting material was peripheral blood, obtained in a trial of Ad26.COV2.S vaccine versus placebo. The source is a person between 18 and 65 years old who received the Ad26.COV2.S COVID-19 vaccine or a placebo.

This clone was detected only a few times. V is TRBV27 and J is TRBJ2-7; D unclear. Trimming left V 3 bases short and J 0 bases short, with 0 bases between. Germline loops: CDR1 MNHEY, CDR2 SMNVEV (reference sequence). The CDR3 extends over 11 amino acids. The CDR3 reads CASSFSYEQYF. CDR3 nucleotide sequence: TGTGCCAGCAGTTTCTCCTACGAGCAGTACTTC.

The gene calls are TRBV3-1 (or the pseudogene TRBV3-2) and TRBJ2-3, with 11 bases identical to TRBD2. The CDR3 spans 18 residues. V shed 1 base, J shed 0 bases, and the junction held 6 bases outside the gene matches. The germline CDR1 and CDR2 sequences are LGHDT and YNNKEL (reference sequence). The CDR3 nucleotides read TGTGCCAGCAGCCAAGTCCTAGCGGGGGGTGCTAGCACAGATACGCAGTATTTT. Translated, it gives CASSQVLAGGASTDTQYF.